This TCR beta chain was observed in a study of shared clonotypes between healthy human individuals. Study-level background: A donor's plate count was three for CD4 naive and three for CD4 memory; CD8 naive had two and CD8 memory one.

This CDR3 has 17 residues. CDR1 and CDR2 from the germline V gene are SGDLS and YYNGEE. J was trimmed by 4 bases and V by 3 bases; bases with no gene match: 8. Libraries were prepared by immunoSEQ multiplex PCR; TCRdb keeps only in-frame clonotypes and omits some of them. The sample holds around 2,100,000 clones; just under 95% are singletons and the top ten take around 1.2%. With regard to this clone: Its antigen is still unknown.

Naive CD8 cells lacked CD45RO, underwent positive selection for CCR7 and left out terminally differentiated effector memory CD45RA+ cells. General observations from the study: Generation probability values for non-shared clonotypes were lower than those for clonotypes shared by all four donors. A limitation of the genetic and exposure-history diversity represented arose from few donors. Between a few donors, naive CD4 clonotypes were shared at a level of about 5%.

Sequenced input: naive CD8+ T cells sorted from blood. The sequence came from a man aged 18-30 years in good health. The chain couples TRBV9 to TRBJ2-2; 11 bases match TRBD1. CDR3 in DNA: TGTGCCAGCAGCGACAGAGTTGGGACAGGGGGCACCGGGGAGCTGTTTTTT. Protein sequence: CASSDRVGTGGTGELFF.